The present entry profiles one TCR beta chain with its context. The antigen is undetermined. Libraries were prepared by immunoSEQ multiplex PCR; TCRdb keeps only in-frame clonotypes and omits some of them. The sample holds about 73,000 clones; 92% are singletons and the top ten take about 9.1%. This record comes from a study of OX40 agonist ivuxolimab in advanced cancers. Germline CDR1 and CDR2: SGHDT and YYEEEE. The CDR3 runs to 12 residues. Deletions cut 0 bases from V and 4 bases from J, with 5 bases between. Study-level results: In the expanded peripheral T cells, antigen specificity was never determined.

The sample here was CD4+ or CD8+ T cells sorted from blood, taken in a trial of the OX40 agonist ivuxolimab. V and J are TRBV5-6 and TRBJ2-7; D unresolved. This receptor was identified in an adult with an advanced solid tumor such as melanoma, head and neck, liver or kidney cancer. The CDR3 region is CASSLDFYEQYF. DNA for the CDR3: TGTGCCAGCAGCTTGGATTTTTACGAGCAGTACTTC.